A selection of T cell receptor beta chains follows, all from one sample in a study of T cells after posttransplantation cyclophosphamide. Clones were read by immunoSEQ multiplex PCR, and TCRdb kept only the in-frame ones, dropping some. This table has more than 10,000 clones, approximately 90% appearing once. The sequencing here drew on PBMCs, taken after allogeneic stem cell transplant with posttransplant cyclophosphamide. The source of these receptors is a female patient between 30 and 40 years old who received an allogeneic stem cell transplant from an unrelated donor, was CMV-positive, and had no GVHD. Some T cells may have originated in the graft donor. CDR3s leave out the opening cysteine and the closing phenylalanine or tryptophan. Fields, in order: V gene, J gene, CDR3 protein.

v_call: TRBV15
j_call: TRBJ2-3
cdr3_aa: ATSSRTGETDTQY

v_call: TRBV30
j_call: TRBJ1-2
cdr3_aa: AWRGQKRYGYT

v_call: TRBV5-6
j_call: TRBJ2-4
cdr3_aa: ASSPRGSKNIQY

v_call: TRBV30
j_call: TRBJ2-3
cdr3_aa: AWSPGQGSTDTQY

v_call: TRBV28
j_call: TRBJ2-7
cdr3_aa: ASSRTPLESL

v_call: TRBV5-1
j_call: TRBJ2-3
cdr3_aa: ASSLQASPRLPDTQY

v_call: TRBV6-1
j_call: TRBJ1-2
cdr3_aa: ASSAYRKGGYT

v_call: TRBV29-1
j_call: TRBJ1-2
cdr3_aa: SVEKGRGIGGYT

v_call: TRBV6-5
j_call: TRBJ1-1
cdr3_aa: ASSRDGVNTEAF

v_call: TRBV6-1
j_call: TRBJ1-1
cdr3_aa: ASSEVRAERTEAF

v_call: TRBV5-1
j_call: TRBJ1-5
cdr3_aa: ASSLQGASNQPQH

v_call: TRBV4-1
j_call: TRBJ2-7
cdr3_aa: ASSPRDSSYEQY

v_call: TRBV29-1
j_call: TRBJ2-1
cdr3_aa: SARQGRYNEQF

v_call: TRBV15
j_call: TRBJ1-1
cdr3_aa: ATSFFGTGVSREAF

v_call: TRBV5-5
j_call: TRBJ1-1
cdr3_aa: ASSFESDRSTEAF

v_call: TRBV14
j_call: TRBJ2-5
cdr3_aa: ASGGGQETQY

v_call: TRBV14
j_call: TRBJ2-7
cdr3_aa: ASSQERLAGVSQQY

v_call: TRBV15
j_call: TRBJ2-7
cdr3_aa: ATSGVGGTGRYEQY

v_call: TRBV5-1
j_call: TRBJ1-1
cdr3_aa: ASSITDRAATEAF

v_call: TRBV11-3
j_call: TRBJ2-1
cdr3_aa: ASLGPSGEQF

v_call: TRBV5-1
j_call: TRBJ2-1
cdr3_aa: ASSNVGSGDYYNEQF

v_call: TRBV19
j_call: TRBJ2-1
cdr3_aa: ASSALGGSSYNEQF

v_call: TRBV5-1
j_call: TRBJ1-2
cdr3_aa: ASSLGTGIYGYT

v_call: TRBV6-1
j_call: TRBJ1-6
cdr3_aa: ASRKLEYNSPLH

v_call: TRBV4-1
j_call: TRBJ2-2
cdr3_aa: ASSLPPVGLDANTGELF

v_call: TRBV6-6
j_call: TRBJ1-5
cdr3_aa: ASSTGGASQH

v_call: TRBV29-1
j_call: TRBJ2-7
cdr3_aa: SVEYTDPYEQY

v_call: TRBV5-4
j_call: TRBJ2-5
cdr3_aa: ASSSKLGLEGWETQY

v_call: TRBV10-3
j_call: TRBJ2-2
cdr3_aa: AIRDRTGVTGELF

v_call: TRBV18
j_call: TRBJ2-3
cdr3_aa: ASSPPADTQY

v_call: TRBV4-2
j_call: TRBJ1-4
cdr3_aa: ASSQDAASNGELF

v_call: TRBV7-2
j_call: TRBJ1-2
cdr3_aa: ASSARDRVAGYT

v_call: TRBV5-1
j_call: TRBJ2-2
cdr3_aa: ASSHHAPPRDTGELF

v_call: TRBV19
j_call: TRBJ2-7
cdr3_aa: ASSITGGTRIEQY

v_call: TRBV2
j_call: TRBJ1-1
cdr3_aa: ASSLATRNRVGTEAF

v_call: TRBV2
j_call: TRBJ2-3
cdr3_aa: ASPSIGTFGADTQY

v_call: TRBV5-6
j_call: TRBJ1-1
cdr3_aa: ASSLGDRNTEAF

v_call: TRBV6-6
j_call: TRBJ1-6
cdr3_aa: ASSYSPQGSSPLH

v_call: TRBV5-1
j_call: TRBJ1-6
cdr3_aa: ASTIDRGDNSPLH

v_call: TRBV5-1
j_call: TRBJ2-7
cdr3_aa: ASSLVPTGGWSYEQY

v_call: TRBV27
j_call: TRBJ2-3
cdr3_aa: ASSFSGRGGTDTQY

v_call: TRBV2
j_call: TRBJ2-7
cdr3_aa: ASSLLLFGGEQY

v_call: TRBV28
j_call: TRBJ2-4
cdr3_aa: ASSLGANIQY

v_call: TRBV6-5
j_call: TRBJ2-1
cdr3_aa: ASGFGGSYNEQF

v_call: TRBV5-1
j_call: TRBJ2-7
cdr3_aa: ASRRLATYEQY

v_call: TRBV19
j_call: TRBJ1-1
cdr3_aa: ASSIQNTEAF

v_call: TRBV5-1
j_call: TRBJ2-7
cdr3_aa: ASSLGLAATYEQY

v_call: TRBV28
j_call: TRBJ2-7
cdr3_aa: ASRGQGLGLEQY

v_call: TRBV7-8
j_call: TRBJ1-6
cdr3_aa: ASSLVGAGGRGSPLH

v_call: TRBV11-2
j_call: TRBJ2-3
cdr3_aa: ASSPRTLAGEFY